These T cell receptor beta chains were read from a single sample in a study of neurological immune-mediated disorders. TCRdb re-called the 5' RACE reads through MiXCR, storing one row per CDR3 protein. This sample has 28,000 or so distinct CDR3 sequences, with 12% found just once. Sample: PBMCs. Receptor source: a man between 60 and 70 years old in good health. CDR3s include the opening cysteine and the closing phenylalanine or tryptophan. The order of the fields is V gene, J gene, D gene, CDR3 protein. The D gene is left open where the match is weak.

>TRBV7-2|TRBJ2-2|-
CASSLFDPGNTGELFF
>TRBV5-1|TRBJ2-1|TRBD2
CASSSGGGLAGLNEQFF
>TRBV5-1|TRBJ1-2|-
CASRPTANYGYTF
>TRBV28|TRBJ2-3|-
CASSPRDNTDTQYF
>TRBV28|TRBJ1-5|-
CASSPGARPQHF
>TRBV7-2|TRBJ2-1|-
CASSLAQGKNEQFF
>TRBV28|TRBJ2-7|TRBD1
CASSLQGAGSYEQYF
>TRBV20-1|TRBJ2-3|TRBD1
CSANTGTGISTDTQYF
>TRBV7-9|TRBJ2-1|TRBD2
CASSWRLAGNEQFF
>TRBV9|TRBJ2-7|TRBD1
CASSVRQGPINEQYF
>TRBV3-1|TRBJ1-4|TRBD1
CASSPGQGGEKLFF
>TRBV10-3|TRBJ1-2|-
CAISADRIYGYTF
>TRBV12-3/TRBV12-4|TRBJ1-1|TRBD1
CASSLGTGHTEAFF
>TRBV6-2/TRBV6-3|TRBJ2-5|TRBD2
CASSYSPGLAGEETQYF
>TRBV12-3/TRBV12-4|TRBJ2-2|-
CASSPNHVNGELFF
>TRBV20-1|TRBJ1-1|-
CSASSRITEAFF
>TRBV10-3|TRBJ2-1|-
CAIRDDPGYNEQFF
>TRBV5-1|TRBJ2-3|-
CASSETGSTDTQYF
>TRBV6-8|TRBJ2-1|-
CASPQVDRSSYNEQFF
>TRBV5-1|TRBJ2-1|TRBD2
CASSLVAGTYNEQFF
>TRBV6-6|TRBJ1-2|-
CASSYSSGRNYGYTF
>TRBV20-1|TRBJ2-7|-
CSARPQGAFEQYF
>TRBV20-1|TRBJ2-7|-
CSASGVGGKPTYEQYF
>TRBV6-5|TRBJ2-7|-
CASSPRGTSYEQYF
>TRBV13|TRBJ2-5|TRBD2
CASSLGLAGAETQYF
>TRBV7-9|TRBJ2-3|TRBD2
CASSSTGGRVGDTQYF
>TRBV12-3/TRBV12-4|TRBJ2-7|TRBD2
CASSFAAGVREQYF
>TRBV20-1|TRBJ2-7|-
CSARVLEAYEQYF
>TRBV7-9|TRBJ1-1|-
CASSFGNTEAFF
>TRBV20-1|TRBJ1-1|-
CSARSLQGKTEAFF
>TRBV9|TRBJ1-3|TRBD1
CASSGGQGFFGNTIYF
>TRBV5-6|TRBJ2-7|-
CASSARGRGSFYEQYF
>TRBV10-3|TRBJ2-3|TRBD2
CAISVVREGNTDTQYF
>TRBV29-1|TRBJ1-1|-
CSVVRGARSTEAFF
>TRBV6-5|TRBJ2-3|TRBD1
CASSGGGQGALKGTQYF
>TRBV5-1|TRBJ2-5|-
CASSSGGYSGKTQYF
>TRBV3-1|TRBJ2-7|TRBD2
CASSPSGSYELYF
>TRBV12-3/TRBV12-4|TRBJ2-3|-
CASSLRRQLSTDTQYF
>TRBV19|TRBJ2-1|-
CASSIKGGRAGNEQFF
>TRBV28|TRBJ2-7|TRBD1
CASTRQGAYEQYF
>TRBV5-1|TRBJ2-7|-
CASSSVGAYEQYF
>TRBV5-1|TRBJ2-2|TRBD1
CASSLGTGRQGGELFF
>TRBV7-2|TRBJ2-5|TRBD2
CASSLGGREEETQYF